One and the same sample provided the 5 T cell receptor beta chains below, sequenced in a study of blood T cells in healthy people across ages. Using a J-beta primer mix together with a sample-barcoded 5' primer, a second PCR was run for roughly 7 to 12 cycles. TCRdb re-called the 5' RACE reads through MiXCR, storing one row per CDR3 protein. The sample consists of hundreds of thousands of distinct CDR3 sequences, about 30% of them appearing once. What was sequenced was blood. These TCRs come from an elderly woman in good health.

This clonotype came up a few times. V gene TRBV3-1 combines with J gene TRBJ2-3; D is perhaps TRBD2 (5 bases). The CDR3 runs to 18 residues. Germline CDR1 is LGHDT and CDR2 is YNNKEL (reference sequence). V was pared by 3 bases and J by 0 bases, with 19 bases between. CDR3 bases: TGTGCCAGCAGCCAGGTAGCGTCGGGAAGCCAAAGCACAGATACGCAGTATTTT. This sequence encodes CASSQVASGSQSTDTQYF.

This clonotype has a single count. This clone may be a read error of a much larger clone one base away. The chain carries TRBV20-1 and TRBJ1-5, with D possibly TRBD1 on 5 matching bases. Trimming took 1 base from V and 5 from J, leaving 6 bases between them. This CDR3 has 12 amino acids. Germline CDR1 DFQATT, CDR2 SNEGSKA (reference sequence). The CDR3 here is CSARGGDQPQHF. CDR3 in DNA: TGCAGTGCTAGAGGAGGGGATCAGCCCCAGCATTTT.

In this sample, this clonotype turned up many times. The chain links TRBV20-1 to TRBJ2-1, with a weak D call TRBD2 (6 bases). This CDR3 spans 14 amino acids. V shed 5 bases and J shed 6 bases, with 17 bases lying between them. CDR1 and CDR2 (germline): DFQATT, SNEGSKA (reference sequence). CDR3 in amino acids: CSAQNSGGGNEQFF. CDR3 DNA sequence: TGCAGTGCTCAAAACAGTGGGGGAGGCAATGAGCAGTTCTTC.

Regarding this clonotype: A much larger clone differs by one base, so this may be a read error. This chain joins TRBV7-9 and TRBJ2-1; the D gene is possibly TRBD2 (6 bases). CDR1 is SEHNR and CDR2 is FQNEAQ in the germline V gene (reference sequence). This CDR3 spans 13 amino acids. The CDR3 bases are TGTGCCAGCCAACCCCGACTAGTCAATGGGCAGTTCTTC. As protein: CASQPRLVNGQFF.

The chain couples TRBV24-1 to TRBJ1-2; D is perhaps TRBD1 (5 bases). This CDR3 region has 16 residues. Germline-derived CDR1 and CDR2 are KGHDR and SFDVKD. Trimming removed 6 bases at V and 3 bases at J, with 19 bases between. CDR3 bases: TGTGCCACCAGTTCTTTCGGGCCTCAAGGGGACTATGGCTACACCTTC. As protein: CATSSFGPQGDYGYTF.